This TCR beta chain was captured in a study of cytomegalovirus exposure and HLA in healthy donors. Primers: 60 Vbeta forward and 13 Jbeta reverse. Generated by immunoSEQ multiplex PCR, the TCRdb table keeps only in-frame clones and is missing some. The sample has roughly 140,000 clones, over 8% seen once. After removal of 5 bases from V and 2 bases from J, the junction contained 9 bases not matched to a gene. The CDR3 runs 17 residues. Per the germline V gene, CDR1 is SGHTA and CDR2 is FQGTGA. Study observations and caveats: Previous analysis showed most TCR beta V segments were productive about 87% or about 30% of the time.

This clone was recorded a few times. Its antigen is currently unknown. The V gene is TRBV7-3, the J gene TRBJ1-1; 12 bases agree with TRBD1. Sequencing input: PBMCs. The sequence was obtained from a male donor in good health and CMV-seronegative. CDR3 loop: CASSPTGTGGINTEAFF. As DNA, the CDR3 is TGTGCCAGCAGCCCGACCGGGACAGGGGGCATCAACACTGAAGCTTTCTTT.